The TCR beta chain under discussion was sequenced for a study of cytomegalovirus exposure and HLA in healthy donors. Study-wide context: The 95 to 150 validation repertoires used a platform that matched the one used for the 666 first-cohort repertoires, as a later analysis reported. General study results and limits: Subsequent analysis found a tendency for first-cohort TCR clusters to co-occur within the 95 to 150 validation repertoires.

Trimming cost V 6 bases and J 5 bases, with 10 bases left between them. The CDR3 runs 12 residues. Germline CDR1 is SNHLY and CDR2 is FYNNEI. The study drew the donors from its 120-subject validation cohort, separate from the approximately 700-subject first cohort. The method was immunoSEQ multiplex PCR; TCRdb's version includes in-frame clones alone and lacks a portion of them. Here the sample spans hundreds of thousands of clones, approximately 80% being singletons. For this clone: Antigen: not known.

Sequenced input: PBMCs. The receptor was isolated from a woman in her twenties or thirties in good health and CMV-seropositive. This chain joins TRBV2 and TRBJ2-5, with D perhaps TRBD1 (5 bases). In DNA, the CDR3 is TGTGCCAGCAGCACTGCAGGGGAGACCCAGTACTTC. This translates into CASSTAGETQYF.